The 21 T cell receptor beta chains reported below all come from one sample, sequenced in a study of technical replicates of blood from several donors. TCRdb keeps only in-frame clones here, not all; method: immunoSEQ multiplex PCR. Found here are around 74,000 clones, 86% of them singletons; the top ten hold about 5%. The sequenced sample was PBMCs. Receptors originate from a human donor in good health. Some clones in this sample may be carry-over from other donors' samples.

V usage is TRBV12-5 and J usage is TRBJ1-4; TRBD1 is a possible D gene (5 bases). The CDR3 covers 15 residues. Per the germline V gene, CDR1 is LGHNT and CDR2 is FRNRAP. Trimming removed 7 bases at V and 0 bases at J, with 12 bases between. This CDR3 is CASAQSRATNEKLFF. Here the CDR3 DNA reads TGTGCTAGTGCCCAATCCAGGGCAACTAATGAAAAACTGTTTTTT.

CDR3: CASSFYVAGGDQETQYF. CDR3 nucleotide sequence: TGCGCCAGCAGCTTTTATGTAGCGGGGGGGGACCAAGAGACCCAGTACTTC. V usage is TRBV5-1 and J usage is TRBJ2-5; 11 bases match TRBD2. Germline V CDR1 and CDR2: SGHRS, YFSETQ. CDR3 length: 17 amino acids. With V trimmed by 2 bases and J by 0 bases, 6 bases remained unmatched.

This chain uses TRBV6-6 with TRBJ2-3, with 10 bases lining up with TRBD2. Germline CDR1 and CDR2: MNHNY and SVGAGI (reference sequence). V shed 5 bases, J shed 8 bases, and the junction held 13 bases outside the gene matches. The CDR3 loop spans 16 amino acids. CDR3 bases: TGTGCCAGCAGTACGCGGACTAGCGGCCCCACAAGTACGCAGTATTTT. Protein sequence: CASSTRTSGPTSTQYF.

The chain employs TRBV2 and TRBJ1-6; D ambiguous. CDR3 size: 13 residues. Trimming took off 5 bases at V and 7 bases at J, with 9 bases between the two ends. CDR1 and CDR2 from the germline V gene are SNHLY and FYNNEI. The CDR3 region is CASSSEGNSPLHF. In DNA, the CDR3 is TGTGCCAGCAGTAGCGAGGGCAATTCACCCCTCCACTTT. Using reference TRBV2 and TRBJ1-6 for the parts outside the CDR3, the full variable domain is EPEVTQTPSHQVTQMGQEVILRCVPISNHLYFYWYRQILGQKVEFLVSFYNNEISEKSEIFDDQFSVERPDGSNFTLKIRSTKLEDSAMYFCASSSEGNSPLHFGNGTRLTVT.

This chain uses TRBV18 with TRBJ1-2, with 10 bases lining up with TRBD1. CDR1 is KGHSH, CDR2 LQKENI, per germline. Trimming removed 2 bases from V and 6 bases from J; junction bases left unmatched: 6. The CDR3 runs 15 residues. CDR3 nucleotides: TGTGCCAGCTCACCAACCCGGGACAGGGGAGATGGCTACACCTTC. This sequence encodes CASSPTRDRGDGYTF.

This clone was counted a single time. CDR3 in amino acids: CASSRYQSGTEAFF. In nucleotides, the CDR3 is TGTGCCAGCAGCCGGTACCAGTCGGGCACTGAAGCTTTCTTT. The V gene is TRBV27, the J gene TRBJ1-1, with unresolved D. CDR3 length: 14 amino acids. Germline lookup yields CDR1 MNHEY and CDR2 SMNVEV (reference sequence). Between the trimmed V and J ends, which lost 6 bases and 4 bases, there was a span of 15 bases.

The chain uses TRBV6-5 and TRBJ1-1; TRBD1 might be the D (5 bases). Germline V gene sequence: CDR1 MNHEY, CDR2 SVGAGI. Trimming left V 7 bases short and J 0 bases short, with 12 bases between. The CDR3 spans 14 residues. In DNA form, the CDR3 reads TGTGCCAGCAAGACAGAGATAATGAACACTGAAGCTTTCTTT. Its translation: CASKTEIMNTEAFF.

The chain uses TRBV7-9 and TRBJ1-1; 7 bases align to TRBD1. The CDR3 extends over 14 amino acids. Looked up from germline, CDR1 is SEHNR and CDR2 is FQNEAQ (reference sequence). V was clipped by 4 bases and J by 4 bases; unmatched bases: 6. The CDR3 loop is CASSSSTGPTEAFF. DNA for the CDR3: TGTGCCAGCAGCTCATCGACAGGGCCCACTGAAGCTTTCTTT.

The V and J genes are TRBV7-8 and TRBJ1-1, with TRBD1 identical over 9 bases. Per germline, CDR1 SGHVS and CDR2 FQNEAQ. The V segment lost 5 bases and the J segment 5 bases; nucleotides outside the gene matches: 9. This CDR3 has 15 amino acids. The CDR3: CASSPQTGGKTEAFF. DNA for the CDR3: TGTGCCAGCAGCCCACAGACAGGGGGGAAAACTGAAGCTTTCTTT.

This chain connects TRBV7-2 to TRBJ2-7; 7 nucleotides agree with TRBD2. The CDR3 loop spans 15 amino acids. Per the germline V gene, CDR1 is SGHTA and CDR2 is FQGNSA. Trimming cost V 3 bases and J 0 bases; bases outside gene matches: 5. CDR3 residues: CASSLAGDSSYEQYF. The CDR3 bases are TGTGCCAGCAGCTTGGCGGGGGATAGCTCCTACGAGCAGTACTTC.

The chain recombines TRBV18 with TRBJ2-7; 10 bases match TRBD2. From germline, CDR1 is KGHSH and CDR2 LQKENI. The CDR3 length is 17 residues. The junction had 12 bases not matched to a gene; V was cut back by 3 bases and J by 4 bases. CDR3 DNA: TGTGCCAGCTCACCCCAGGAGCAAGCGGGAGGGGTTTACGAGCAGTACTTC. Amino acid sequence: CASSPQEQAGGVYEQYF.

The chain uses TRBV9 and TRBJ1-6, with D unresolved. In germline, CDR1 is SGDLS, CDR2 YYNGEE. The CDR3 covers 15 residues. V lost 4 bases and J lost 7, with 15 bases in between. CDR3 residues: CASSPLGGSNSPLHF. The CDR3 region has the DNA TGTGCCAGCAGCCCCCTCGGCGGGAGCAATTCACCCCTCCACTTT.

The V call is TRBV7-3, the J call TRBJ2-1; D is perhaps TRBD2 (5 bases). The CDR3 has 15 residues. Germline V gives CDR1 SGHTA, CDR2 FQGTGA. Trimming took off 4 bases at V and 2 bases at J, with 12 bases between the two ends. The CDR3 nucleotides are TGTGCCAGCAGCTACGACGAGGGTCCCTACAATGAGCAGTTCTTC. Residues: CASSYDEGPYNEQFF.

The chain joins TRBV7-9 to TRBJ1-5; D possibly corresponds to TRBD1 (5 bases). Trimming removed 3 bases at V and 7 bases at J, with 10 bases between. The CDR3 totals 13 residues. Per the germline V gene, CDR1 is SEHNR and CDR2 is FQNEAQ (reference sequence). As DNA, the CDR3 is TGTGCCAGCAGCTTCGGAGGGGACCAGCCCCAGCATTTT. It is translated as CASSFGGDQPQHF.

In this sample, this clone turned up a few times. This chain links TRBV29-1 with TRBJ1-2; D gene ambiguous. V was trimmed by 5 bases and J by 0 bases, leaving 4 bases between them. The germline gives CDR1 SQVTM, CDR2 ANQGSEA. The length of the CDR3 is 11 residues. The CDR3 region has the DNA TGCAGCGTTTCTCCTAACTATGGCTACACCTTC. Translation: CSVSPNYGYTF. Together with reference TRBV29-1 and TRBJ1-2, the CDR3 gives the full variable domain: SAVISQKPSRDICQRGTSLTIQCQVDSQVTMMFWYRQQPGQSLTLIATANQGSEATYESGFVIDKFPISRPNLTFSTLTVSNMSPEDSSIYLCSVSPNYGYTFGSGTRLTVV.

The CDR3 DNA reads TGTGCCAGCAGCTTAATGACTAGCAGCAATGAGCAGTTCTTC. Its translation: CASSLMTSSNEQFF. The chain joins TRBV7-8 to TRBJ2-1; TRBD2 aligns across 7 bases. The V segment lost 2 bases and the J segment 6 bases; nucleotides outside the gene matches: 4. Germline V gene sequence: CDR1 SGHVS, CDR2 FQNEAQ. The CDR3 is made up of 14 amino acids.

CDR3 in DNA: TGTGCCAGCAGTACATACGGACACGTCGAAACCCAGTACTTC. The encoded protein is CASSTYGHVETQYF. J is TRBJ2-5 and V is TRBV6-1; D might be TRBD1 (5 bases). Germline CDR1 and CDR2: MNHNS and SASEGT. V was cut by 5 bases and J by 8 bases, with 18 bases left in between. The CDR3 runs to 14 residues.

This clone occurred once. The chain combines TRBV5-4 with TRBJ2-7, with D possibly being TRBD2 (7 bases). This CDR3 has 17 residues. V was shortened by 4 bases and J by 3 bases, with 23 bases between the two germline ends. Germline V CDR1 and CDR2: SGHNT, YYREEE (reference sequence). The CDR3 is CASSPPTGVGGHYEQYF. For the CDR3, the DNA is TGTGCCAGCAGCCCCCCCACCGGGGTCGGGGGGCACTACGAGCAGTACTTC.

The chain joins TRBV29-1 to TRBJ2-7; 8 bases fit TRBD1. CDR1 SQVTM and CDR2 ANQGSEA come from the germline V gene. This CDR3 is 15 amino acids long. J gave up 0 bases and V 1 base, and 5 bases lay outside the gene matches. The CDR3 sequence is CSVEVWDRSSYEQYF. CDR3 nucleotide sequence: TGCAGCGTTGAAGTGTGGGACAGGAGCTCCTACGAGCAGTACTTC.

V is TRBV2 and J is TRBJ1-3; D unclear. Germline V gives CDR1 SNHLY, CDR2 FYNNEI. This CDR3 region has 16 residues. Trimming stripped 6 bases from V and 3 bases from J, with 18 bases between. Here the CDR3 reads CASSLVLARIGNTIYF. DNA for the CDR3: TGTGCCAGCAGCTTAGTGCTTGCCAGGATTGGAAACACCATATATTTT.

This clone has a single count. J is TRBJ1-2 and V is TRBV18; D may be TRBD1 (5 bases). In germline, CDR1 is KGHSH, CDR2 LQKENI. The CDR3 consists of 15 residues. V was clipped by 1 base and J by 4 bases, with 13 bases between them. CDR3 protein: CASSPREGEAYGYTF. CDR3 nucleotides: TGTGCCAGCTCACCACGTGAAGGGGAAGCCTATGGCTACACCTTC.